This T cell receptor beta chain was recorded in a study of human T cells and chemical hapten exposure. Study information: Patch tests applied 0.01% DPC to the upper back, read at 6 days. Small volume differences among pooled libraries mainly caused per-sample TCR yield variation.

V was pared by 5 bases and J by 4 bases, with 6 bases between. The CDR3 is 12 residues long. CDR1 is SNHLY, CDR2 FYNNEI, per germline. The sample's time point: patch test 1, 2 weeks after DPC sensitization. The treatment here: therapeutic diphenylcyclopropenone sensitization with weekly scalp DPC. TCRdb passed the RACE reads through MiXCR, listing each CDR3 protein once. The table lists 65,000 to 95,000 distinct CDR3 sequences, approximately 10% of them singletons. This chain joins TRBV2 and TRBJ2-1; D is uncertain. The starting material was whole blood, obtained in connection with sensitization to the hapten diphenylcyclopropenone (DPC). The receptor was isolated from a woman aged 55-69 years with alopecia areata. Some clones in this sample may be carry-over from other donors' samples. The CDR3 DNA follows: TGTGCCAGCAGTAGGACGTACAATGAGCAGTTCTTC. Its protein product is CASSRTYNEQFF.